These 14 T cell receptor beta chains originate from one sample sequenced in a study of blood T cell repertoires in COVID-19. Using immunoSEQ multiplex PCR, the repertoire was profiled, and TCRdb retains in-frame clones only, with some absent. The table lists 150,000 or so clones, 80% of them singletons. Source material: peripheral blood. These receptors came from a man between 60 and 70 years old with acute or convalescent COVID-19.

The chain recombines TRBV7-2 with TRBJ1-1; possibly TRBD1 for D (5 bases). Trimming cost V 3 bases and J 3 bases, with 11 bases left between them. This CDR3 region has 14 residues. Germline lookup yields CDR1 SGHTA and CDR2 FQGNSA. The CDR3 is CASSFGGGYTEAFF. CDR3 sequence (DNA): TGTGCCAGCAGCTTCGGGGGAGGTTACACTGAAGCTTTCTTT. Supplemented by reference TRBV7-2 and TRBJ1-1, the full variable domain reads GAGVSQSPSNKVTEKGKDVELRCDPISGHTALYWYRQSLGQGLEFLIYFQGNSAPDKSGLPSDRFSAERTGGSVSTLTIQRTQQEDSAVYLCASSFGGGYTEAFFGQGTRLTVV.

This clone was counted only a few times. The chain joins TRBV7-2 to TRBJ2-2; a weak D match, TRBD2 (6 bases). This CDR3 is built from 15 residues. Germline V gene data show CDR1 as SGHTA and CDR2 as FQGNSA. Trimming removed 1 base at V and 3 bases at J, with 9 bases between. The CDR3 region has the DNA TGTGCCAGCAGCTTAGGCGGGGTCCACACCGGGGAGCTGTTTTTT. Amino acid sequence: CASSLGGVHTGELFF. Looking up the rest from reference TRBV7-2 and TRBJ2-2 gives the full variable domain: GAGVSQSPSNKVTEKGKDVELRCDPISGHTALYWYRQSLGQGLEFLIYFQGNSAPDKSGLPSDRFSAERTGGSVSTLTIQRTQQEDSAVYLCASSLGGVHTGELFFGEGSRLTVL.

This clone was detected only once. V and J are TRBV12-3 or TRBV12-4 and TRBJ1-2, with D tentatively TRBD1 (6 bases). The germline V and J ends were trimmed by 2 bases and 7 bases, with 8 bases remaining between them. This CDR3 spans 12 amino acids. CDR3 sequence: CASSLRGSGYTF. As DNA, the CDR3 is TGTGCCAGCAGTTTAAGGGGGTCTGGCTACACCTTC.

This chain links TRBV2 with TRBJ2-3; 10 nucleotides match TRBD2. Germline values: CDR1 SNHLY, CDR2 FYNNEI. The CDR3 length is 19 residues. V was pared by 6 bases and J by 3 bases, with 18 bases of the junction left unmatched. CDR3 sequence: CASSRWDRSSSGRTDTQYF. CDR3 bases: TGTGCCAGCAGCCGGTGGGACAGATCCTCTAGCGGGAGAACAGATACGCAGTATTTT.

The gene calls are TRBV18 and TRBJ1-2; 9 positions agree with TRBD1. The CDR3 has 15 amino acids. The ends lost 5 bases at V and 7 bases at J; junction bases unmatched: 11. Germline V gives CDR1 KGHSH, CDR2 LQKENI. The CDR3 coding sequence is TGTGCCAGCTCAAGCGGGACAGGGAGAACGAGTGGCTACACCTTC. Its protein is CASSSGTGRTSGYTF.

This clone has just a few counts. V is TRBV27 and J is TRBJ1-2; D perhaps matches TRBD1 (6 bases). This CDR3 is built from 13 residues. V lost 5 bases, J lost 3 bases, and 10 bases lay in between. CDR1 and CDR2 (germline): MNHEY, SMNVEV (reference sequence). CDR3 sequence (DNA): TGTGCCAGCAGTAAAAACAGGGACTATGGCTACACCTTC. This translates into CASSKNRDYGYTF.

The chain couples TRBV3-1 (or the pseudogene TRBV3-2) to TRBJ2-2; the D is unclear. Germline V gives CDR1 LGHDT, CDR2 YNNKEL (reference sequence). V was clipped by 4 bases and J by 5 bases, with 5 bases between them. The CDR3 is 12 amino acids. The CDR3 DNA reads TGTGCCAGCAGCCTCGGTACCGGGGAGCTGTTTTTT. It codes for CASSLGTGELFF.

J is TRBJ2-4 and V is TRBV5-4, with D maybe TRBD1 (6 bases). This CDR3 is built from 14 residues. Germline V lookup: CDR1 SGHNT, CDR2 YYREEE (reference sequence). Trimming removed 3 bases at V and 9 bases at J, with 16 bases between. The CDR3 is CASSSARGSGIQYF. The DNA of the CDR3 is TGTGCCAGCAGCTCCGCCAGGGGCTCGGGCATTCAGTACTTC. Based on the CDR3 plus reference TRBV5-4 and TRBJ2-4, the full variable domain is ETGVTQSPTHLIKTRGQQVTLRCSSQSGHNTVSWYQQALGQGPQFIFQYYREEENGRGNFPPRFSGLQFPNYSSELNVNALELDDSALYLCASSSARGSGIQYFGAGTRLSVL.

This chain connects TRBV29-1 to TRBJ1-1; 9 nucleotides agree with TRBD1. V gave up 7 bases and J gave up 4 bases; unmatched junction bases: 7. The CDR3 covers 13 residues. Germline assignment: CDR1 SQVTM and CDR2 ANQGSEA. Written as DNA, the CDR3 is TGCAGCGGGGCCGGGACAGGGACCACTGAAGCTTTCTTT. It is translated as CSGAGTGTTEAFF.

The chain links TRBV19 to TRBJ1-5, with 7 bases identical to TRBD1. Germline V gene lookup returns CDR1 LNHDA and CDR2 SQIVND (reference sequence). The CDR3 is made up of 18 amino acids. The V gene end was trimmed by 6 bases and the J gene end by 0 bases; junction bases not matched to a gene: 14. Written as DNA, the CDR3 is TGTGCCAGTAGACAGGGGACAAGAGGGGGGTCTAGCAATCAGCCCCAGCATTTT. Its protein is CASRQGTRGGSSNQPQHF.

The rearrangement links TRBV12-3 or TRBV12-4 to TRBJ1-6; D is unresolved. Trimming left V 3 bases short and J 5 bases short, with 5 bases between. This CDR3 comprises 13 residues. The CDR3 loop reads CASSFTDNSPLHF. The CDR3 coding sequence is TGTGCCAGCAGTTTTACAGATAATTCACCCCTCCACTTT.

CDR3: CASSLAGGGGYTF. The CDR3 nucleotides are TGTGCCAGCAGCTTGGCTGGGGGAGGTGGCTACACCTTC. This chain connects TRBV5-6 to TRBJ1-2; the D gene is possibly TRBD1 (5 bases). From germline, CDR1 is SGHDT and CDR2 YYEEEE. V dropped 0 bases and J dropped 7 bases, with 10 bases sitting between them. This CDR3 region has 13 residues. Full variable domain (outside the CDR3, taken from reference TRBV5-6 and TRBJ1-2): DAGVTQSPTHLIKTRGQQVTLRCSPKSGHDTVSWYQQALGQGPQFIFQYYEEEERQRGNFPDRFSGHQFPNYSSELNVNALLLGDSALYLCASSLAGGGGYTFGSGTRLTVV.

The J gene is TRBJ2-1, the V gene TRBV5-4; 9 bases are shared with TRBD2. Germline CDR1 SGHNT, CDR2 YYREEE (reference sequence). The CDR3 consists of 16 residues. Unmatched junction bases numbered 6, after V lost 0 bases and J lost 5 bases. CDR3 in DNA: TGTGCCAGCAGCTTGGCCTCGACTAGCGGTAACAATGAGCAGTTCTTC. Translating gives CASSLASTSGNNEQFF.

This CDR3 is CASSVSDSANYGYTF. CDR3 DNA: TGTGCCAGCAGCGTCTCGGACAGCGCTAACTATGGCTACACCTTC. J is TRBJ1-2 and V is TRBV6-5; the D gene is possibly TRBD1 (6 bases). CDR1 is MNHEY and CDR2 is SVGAGI in the germline V gene. The CDR3 consists of 15 residues. Trimming took 6 bases from V and 0 from J, leaving 14 bases between them.